This record concerns one T cell receptor (beta chain) sequence. Profiling relied on immunoSEQ multiplex PCR, and the TCRdb table lists in-frame clones only, not all of them. This table holds tens of thousands of clones, approximately 90% found once. The sample belongs to a study of technical replicates of blood from a handful of donors. The CDR3 is made up of 19 amino acids. CDR1 and CDR2 (germline): SGHTA, FQGTGA. The V gene end was trimmed by 5 bases and the J gene end by 8 bases; junction bases not matched to a gene: 16. The source of this sequence is a human donor in good health. The sample was T cells isolated from PBMCs. V usage is TRBV7-3 and J usage is TRBJ2-1; 15 nucleotides align to TRBD2. The CDR3: CASSQTGTSGRPPFDEQFF. The CDR3 DNA sequence: TGTGCCAGCAGCCAGACCGGGACTAGCGGGAGGCCCCCGTTTGATGAGCAGTTCTTC.